Shown below are 27 T cell receptor beta chains from a single sample sequenced in a study of cytomegalovirus exposure and HLA in healthy donors. PCR primers comprised 60 Vbeta and 13 Jbeta primers. The assay was immunoSEQ multiplex PCR, and TCRdb's table has in-frame clones only and misses some. The sample has more than 70,000 clones; approximately 70% are singletons. Sequences were obtained from PBMCs. These receptors all stem from a woman aged 45-65 years in good health and CMV-seropositive.

This chain uses TRBV5-1 with TRBJ1-3; D may be TRBD1 (5 bases). The CDR3 contains 17 residues. Trimming shortened V by 3 bases and J by 2 bases, and 18 bases separated the two germline ends. The germline CDR1 and CDR2 sequences are SGHRS and YFSETQ. CDR3 in amino acids: CASSSSSGIGTGNTIYF. CDR3 bases: TGCGCCAGCAGCTCCTCTTCAGGGATTGGAACTGGAAACACCATATATTTT.

The V gene is TRBV28, the J gene TRBJ2-7; the D gene is possibly TRBD2 (6 bases). The V gene lost 6 bases and the J gene lost 7 bases, with 16 bases spanning the gap. The CDR3 has 13 amino acids. In germline, CDR1 is MDHEN, CDR2 SYDVKM. In DNA form, the CDR3 reads TGTGCCAGCAGGCTGGAGGGCCTGAGGGAGCAGTACTTC. Translation: CASRLEGLREQYF.

The chain recombines TRBV15 with TRBJ2-1; 11 bases align to TRBD2. Germline CDR1 LNHNV, CDR2 YYDKDF (reference sequence). After removal of 4 bases from V and 3 bases from J, the junction contained 2 bases not matched to a gene. The CDR3 extends over 15 amino acids. CDR3 nucleotides: TGTGCCACCAGCACTAGCGGGGGGCTCTACAATGAGCAGTTCTTC. Protein sequence: CATSTSGGLYNEQFF. The full variable domain, with the rest looked up from reference TRBV15 and TRBJ2-1, is DAMVIQNPRYQVTQFGKPVTLSCSQTLNHNVMYWYQQKSSQAPKLLFHYYDKDFNNEADTPDNFQSRRPNTSFCFLDIRSPGLGDTAMYLCATSTSGGLYNEQFFGPGTRLTVL.

This clone has a handful of counts. This rearrangement joins TRBV9 to TRBJ2-1; 8 bases line up with TRBD2. This CDR3 region has 19 residues. V was clipped by 1 base and J by 5 bases; unmatched bases: 17. Germline CDR1 and CDR2: SGDLS and YYNGEE. In DNA form, the CDR3 reads TGTGCCAGCAGCGTAAGCTCAAGTCGGGGGGGAGGGACCCACAATGAGCAGTTCTTC. This sequence encodes CASSVSSSRGGGTHNEQFF.

This chain joins TRBV5-4 and TRBJ2-3; TRBD1 aligns across 9 bases. This CDR3 has 14 residues. Germline V gene lookup returns CDR1 SGHNT and CDR2 YYREEE (reference sequence). V gave up 2 bases and J gave up 4 bases; unmatched junction bases: 2. CDR3 in DNA: TGTGCCAGCAGCTTACGACAGGGGGCAGATACGCAGTATTTT. It is translated as CASSLRQGADTQYF.

The chain has TRBV10-1 and TRBJ1-2; TRBD1 matches 7 bases. V trimming: 5 bases; J trimming: 4 bases; junction bases outside the gene matches: 4. The germline CDR1 and CDR2 sequences are WNHNN and SYGVQD (reference sequence). CDR3 length equals 13 residues. CDR3 nucleotide sequence: TGCGCCAGCAGTCCCGGGACAGTCTATGGCTACACCTTC. Protein: CASSPGTVYGYTF.

This clone was counted a few times. The V gene is TRBV29-1, the J gene TRBJ2-1; 8 bases match TRBD2. The CDR3 totals 16 residues. The germline V gene has CDR1 SQVTM and CDR2 ANQGSEA. Trimming at V came to 4 bases and at J to 8 bases, leaving 16 bases not matched to a gene. CDR3 amino acids: CSVGDSGTTFRDEQFF. CDR3 nucleotide sequence: TGCAGCGTTGGGGATAGCGGGACTACCTTTCGGGATGAGCAGTTCTTC.

V is TRBV4-3 and J is TRBJ1-1; 10 nucleotides agree with TRBD1. The CDR3 consists of 16 residues. CDR1 is LGHNA and CDR2 is YSLEER in the germline V gene. Germline trimming cut 2 bases from V and 4 bases from J; bases unmatched to any gene: 7. The CDR3 is CASSQRDRGGGTEAFF. CDR3 sequence (DNA): TGCGCCAGCAGCCAAAGGGACAGGGGAGGAGGCACTGAAGCTTTCTTT.

This chain joins TRBV6-6 and TRBJ2-1; D perhaps matches TRBD1 (6 bases). The CDR3 covers 13 residues. Germline values: CDR1 MNHNY, CDR2 SVGAGI (reference sequence). Trimming pared 2 bases from V and 7 bases from J, leaving 9 bases between. CDR3 bases: TGTGCCAGCAGTTACCCCGACAGGAATGAGCAGTTCTTC. The encoded protein is CASSYPDRNEQFF.

The chain recombines TRBV5-5 with TRBJ1-1, with D possibly matching TRBD1 (6 bases). Trimming pared 4 bases from V and 1 base from J, leaving 14 bases between. Germline V gene data show CDR1 as SGHKS and CDR2 as YYEKEE (reference sequence). The CDR3 runs to 15 residues. CDR3 residues: CASSASGTRNTEAFF. CDR3 bases: TGTGCCAGCAGCGCTTCCGGGACAAGGAACACTGAAGCTTTCTTT.

This clone has just a few counts. V usage is TRBV4-2 and J usage is TRBJ2-3, with 12 bases lining up with TRBD2. J lost 9 bases, V lost 4 bases, and 8 bases had no gene match. CDR1 LGHNA and CDR2 YNFKEQ come from the germline V gene. This CDR3 is built from 15 residues. CDR3 amino acids: CASSRSGLAGITQYF. The CDR3, as DNA: TGTGCCAGCAGCCGATCTGGACTAGCGGGAATCACGCAGTATTTT.

This clone turned up a few times. The chain couples TRBV4-1 to TRBJ1-4; D might be TRBD1 (5 bases). Trimming stripped 3 bases from V and 8 bases from J, with 10 bases between. The CDR3 consists of 13 residues. Per the germline V gene, CDR1 is MGHRA and CDR2 is YSYEKL. The DNA for the CDR3 is TGCGCCAGCAGCCAGATGGAGGGGGAAAAACTGTTTTTT. It codes for CASSQMEGEKLFF.

This clone appeared a few times. This chain joins TRBV10-2 and TRBJ2-1; the D gene is possibly TRBD1 (5 bases). The ends were cut back, 3 bases at V and 15 bases at J, with 24 bases in the middle. Per the germline V gene, CDR1 is WSHSY and CDR2 is SAAADI. This CDR3 region has 15 residues. The DNA of the CDR3 is TGCGCCAGCAGTGAAATGATGGGGAAACTCAGGGATTTGTTCTTC. Translating it yields CASSEMMGKLRDLFF.

The chain has TRBV12-5 and TRBJ1-1; TRBD1 is a possible D gene (6 bases). The germline V gene has CDR1 LGHNT and CDR2 FRNRAP. Trimming shortened V by 6 bases and J by 5 bases, and 10 bases separated the two germline ends. The CDR3 is made up of 12 amino acids. The CDR3 spells CASGRTETEAFF. The CDR3 DNA sequence: TGTGCTAGTGGCCGGACAGAGACTGAAGCTTTCTTT.

The V call is TRBV27, the J call TRBJ2-3, with TRBD1 identical over 10 bases. V was clipped by 4 bases and J by 4 bases; unmatched bases: 14. The length of the CDR3 is 18 residues. The germline V gene encodes CDR1 MNHEY and CDR2 SMNVEV (reference sequence). The CDR3 spells CASSSGQGGFPSPDTQYF. Written as DNA, the CDR3 is TGTGCCAGCAGTTCAGGACAGGGGGGATTCCCCAGCCCAGATACGCAGTATTTT.

The chain links TRBV9 to TRBJ2-3; D gene ambiguous. The CDR3 spans 17 residues. Germline loops: CDR1 SGDLS, CDR2 YYNGEE. Trimming removed 0 bases from V and 0 bases from J, with 14 bases in between. Here the CDR3 reads CASSVATVHTSTDTQYF. The CDR3 DNA follows: TGTGCCAGCAGCGTAGCTACCGTTCATACTAGCACAGATACGCAGTATTTT.

CDR3: CASSSQAGVGRETQYF. CDR3 nucleotide sequence: TGTGCCAGCAGCTCCCAAGCGGGAGTGGGGAGGGAGACCCAGTACTTC. J is TRBJ2-5 and V is TRBV7-9; TRBD2 aligns across 8 bases. This CDR3 comprises 16 residues. CDR1 is SEHNR, CDR2 FQNEAQ, per germline (reference sequence). J gave up 5 bases and V 4 bases, and 12 bases lay outside the gene matches. Full variable domain (rest looked up from reference TRBV7-9 and TRBJ2-5): DTGVSQNPRHKITKRGQNVTFRCDPISEHNRLYWYRQTLGQGPEFLTYFQNEAQLEKSRLLSDRFSAERPKGSFSTLEIQRTEQGDSAMYLCASSSQAGVGRETQYFGPGTRLLVL.

The chain couples TRBV7-2 to TRBJ2-1, with TRBD2 matching 11 bases. The CDR3 loop spans 17 amino acids. Germline V gene sequence: CDR1 SGHTA, CDR2 FQGNSA. With V trimmed by 5 bases and J by 1 base, 7 bases remained unmatched. CDR3 sequence: CASSRWASGGSYNEQFF. CDR3 nucleotides: TGTGCCAGCAGCCGATGGGCTAGCGGGGGGTCCTACAATGAGCAGTTCTTC.

This clone was seen just once. The V call is TRBV27, the J call TRBJ2-7; 8 bases align to TRBD1. Germline V gives CDR1 MNHEY, CDR2 SMNVEV (reference sequence). The CDR3 is 16 amino acids. Trimming at V came to 2 bases and at J to 10 bases, leaving 16 bases not matched to a gene. CDR3 sequence (DNA): TGTGCCAGCAGTTTAAGACCAGGCAGGGGGCACCCCGTTCAGTACTTC. Amino acids: CASSLRPGRGHPVQYF.

The chain is built from TRBV7-9 and TRBJ1-1, with 8 bases fitting TRBD1. Germline CDR1 SEHNR, CDR2 FQNEAQ (reference sequence). The CDR3 spans 15 residues. V shed 7 bases, J shed 0 bases, and the junction held 7 bases outside the gene matches. The CDR3 DNA is TGTGCCAGCACCCCTCCGGGACAGGTGAACACTGAAGCTTTCTTT. Protein sequence: CASTPPGQVNTEAFF.

The chain couples TRBV7-2 to TRBJ1-2, with D possibly being TRBD1 (6 bases). The CDR3 has 16 residues. Trimming cost V 5 bases and J 0 bases, with 16 bases left between them. CDR1 is SGHTA and CDR2 is FQGNSA in the germline V gene. The CDR3 loop reads CASSEAGGASNYGYTF. CDR3 nucleotide sequence: TGTGCCAGCAGCGAGGCGGGGGGCGCCTCTAACTATGGCTACACCTTC.

The chain carries TRBV7-6 and TRBJ2-7, with D unresolved. The V end was cut by 5 bases, the J end by 5 bases, with 19 bases between. CDR3 size: 15 residues. Germline V lookup: CDR1 SGHVS, CDR2 FNYEAQ. CDR3 DNA sequence: TGTGCCAGCAGCCCCCTAGTTTCTTCCCGGAACGAGCAGTACTTC. Translation gives CASSPLVSSRNEQYF. The full variable domain, with the rest looked up from reference TRBV7-6 and TRBJ2-7, is GAGVSQSPRYKVTKRGQDVALRCDPISGHVSLYWYRQALGQGPEFLTYFNYEAQQDKSGLPNDRFSAERPEGSISTLTIQRTEQRDSAMYRCASSPLVSSRNEQYFGPGTRLTVT.

This clone was found a few times. V and J are TRBV4-1 and TRBJ1-2; D not certain. This CDR3 region has 15 residues. CDR1 is MGHRA, CDR2 YSYEKL, per germline. V was clipped by 0 bases and J by 6 bases, with 14 bases between them. CDR3 residues: CASSQEWGGVDGYTF. DNA for the CDR3: TGCGCCAGCAGCCAAGAATGGGGAGGAGTCGATGGCTACACCTTC.

This clone has a single count. This chain uses TRBV12-5 with TRBJ2-3, with D maybe TRBD1 (7 bases). There are 16 residues in the CDR3. The germline CDR1 and CDR2 sequences are LGHNT and FRNRAP. Trimming removed 7 bases from V and 1 base from J, with 18 bases in between. The DNA of the CDR3 is TGTGCTAGTGCCCTAGGGGCGGGGACAGGCACAGATACGCAGTATTTT. Its protein product is CASALGAGTGTDTQYF.

This chain joins TRBV4-1 and TRBJ2-7; 14 positions agree with TRBD2. The CDR3 covers 16 residues. Germline V gene sequence: CDR1 MGHRA, CDR2 YSYEKL. J lost 3 bases, V lost 1 base, and 2 bases had no gene match. The CDR3 is CASSQGTSGGSYEQYF. The CDR3 DNA follows: TGCGCCAGCAGCCAAGGGACTAGCGGGGGGAGCTACGAGCAGTACTTC.

The chain combines TRBV7-8 with TRBJ1-4, with D uncertain. The CDR3 spans 15 residues. The germline V gene encodes CDR1 SGHVS and CDR2 FQNEAQ. Trimming took off 2 bases at V and 0 bases at J, with 7 bases between the two ends. CDR3 sequence (DNA): TGTGCCAGCAGCTTATCGGTTGCAACTAATGAAAAACTGTTTTTT. Its protein product is CASSLSVATNEKLFF.

V usage is TRBV5-1 and J usage is TRBJ1-1, with D possibly TRBD1 on 5 matching bases. The CDR3 covers 16 residues. Germline CDR1 and CDR2: SGHRS and YFSETQ. Trimming pared 4 bases from V and 2 bases from J, leaving 18 bases between. The CDR3 sequence: CASSPLTAGENTEAFF. The CDR3 bases are TGCGCCAGCAGCCCGTTGACGGCGGGGGAAAACACTGAAGCTTTCTTT.